This T cell receptor (beta chain) was recovered during a study of chemoradiotherapy in HPV16-positive cancers (dated by TCRdb to between 2021 and 2024). For the study in its entirety: Functional T-cell assays on cells from a couple of HPV16-positive patients defined candidate HPV-specific T-cell clones and common TCR motifs. The study set out to ask whether T-cell immunity against the HPV oncoproteins E6 and E7 changes over the course of chemoradiotherapy and whether that immunity affects survival. The candidate HPV-specific TCRs and motifs were subsequently tracked in TCR repertoires obtained from 65 to 95 patients with HPV-related cancers.

Receptor amplification or capture employed the immunoSEQ multiplex PCR assay. The table comes from immuneACCESS by way of TCRdb, which keeps in-frame sequences with V and J called. Part of the clones is missing from these tables; in studies checked, under half for an unresolved V gene and the rest for unknown reasons. The sample table records 25,000 to 30,000 clones; roughly 93% of these occur just once. The top ten constitute roughly 18% of the sample. Repertoires were sampled repeatedly over the course of chemoradiotherapy, so clonal expansion could be followed in the tumor microenvironment. For CDR1 and CDR2, the germline V gene (reference sequence) lists MNHEY and SMNVEV. Trimming accounts for 8 bases at V and 6 bases at J, while the number of junction bases matched to no gene is 20. The cysteine opens and the phenylalanine closes a CDR3 of 17 amino acids. The sequence is cut down to CDR3 DNA, 51 bases in frame from base 1.

Findings and caveats that apply to the study as a whole: Improved recurrence-free survival in HPV16-positive patients was associated with expansion of HPV-responsive T cells during chemoradiotherapy. The survival association was reported for HPV16-positive patients, and the functional definition of HPV-specific T cells was derived from only two HPV16-positive patients. Expansion of candidate HPV-specific clones and E7-related TCR motifs was observed in the tumor microenvironment during treatment, whereas no such expansion was observed for non-HPV-specific T cells.

As concerns this clone: This clone's antigen is unknown. Qualities for individual bases were not recorded, and no much larger clone is one base off.

The clonotype comes from a human donor with HPV-associated anogenital cancer. The V gene is TRBV27 and the J gene is TRBJ1-2; 8 central nucleotides agree with TRBD1. This specimen consisted of blood, obtained from a patient who underwent chemoradiotherapy. The CDR3 region reads CASGSWTGMDQGNGYTF. The sequenced DNA: TGTGCCAGCGGATCGTGGACAGGGATGGATCAAGGCAATGGCTACACCTTC.